The present entry profiles one T cell receptor (beta chain) with its context. Its antigen is unknown. The sample belongs to a study of cytomegalovirus exposure and HLA in healthy donors. About the study: When 300 to 500 donors were genotyped, about 80% of them were found to fall in the Caucasian-associated ancestry cluster.

The germline CDR1 and CDR2 sequences are GTSNPN and SVGIG (reference sequence). V dropped 0 bases and J dropped 9 bases, with 12 bases sitting between them. The CDR3 consists of 13 residues. The PCR had 60 Vbeta and 13 Jbeta primers. Measured with immunoSEQ multiplex PCR; TCRdb has only the in-frame clones, and not every one. The sample's table shows about 51,000 clones. Findings of the study overall: An analysis was carried out later, and it reportedly showed fewer N-insertions in an Asian-associated ancestry cluster than the roughly 700-donor mean. In a later analysis, V- and J-gene trimming of beta chains associated with a DCLRE1C missense variant, replicated independently.

Sample: PBMCs. The chain has TRBV30 and TRBJ2-4; D may be TRBD1 (5 bases). The sequence came from a female donor in good health and CMV-seronegative. The CDR3 reads CAWSVQGAGIQYF. In DNA form, the CDR3 reads TGTGCCTGGAGTGTACAAGGGGCAGGCATTCAGTACTTC.